Each of the 17 T cell receptor beta chains below was sequenced from the same sample in a study of beta chain features in type 1 diabetes (dated by TCRdb to the late 2010s). The investigation overall reported the following: A moderate but significant shortening of TCRB CDR3 length was observed in type 1 diabetes patients in all four CD4+ subsets.

These receptors have no known antigen. To prepare the library, the immunoSEQ multiplex PCR assay was applied. The entire amount of isolated RNA was reverse transcribed using the High Capacity cDNA Reverse Transcription Kit, so the sequenced TCRB transcripts were expressed ones. Entries here come from immuneACCESS through TCRdb and include only in-frame sequences with V and J called. Some clones fail to appear in such tables; in the studies checked, an unresolved V gene covers under half of the shortfall, and the cause of the remainder is unknown. Counted in this sample were about 190,000 clones; less than 10% of them appeared once. Jointly, the top ten make up approximately 0.5% of the sample. Input material: central memory CD4+ T cells from blood. The receptors stem from a man aged 18 to 30 with type 1 diabetes.

The chain couples TRBV6-5 to TRBJ2-7; a weak D match, TRBD2 (7 bases). The V end lost 4 bases, the J end lost 2 bases, and 15 bases lay between the germline ends. The CDR3 runs 15 residues. Germline V CDR1 and CDR2: MNHEY, SVGAGI. DNA of the CDR3: TGTGCCAGCAGTTTAGGTTGGGGGGGCACCTACGAGCAGTACTTC. This gives the protein CASSLGWGGTYEQYF.

This clone has more than one count but fewer than ten. J is TRBJ1-2 and V is TRBV28; a weak D match, TRBD1 (6 bases). The germline gives CDR1 MDHEN, CDR2 SYDVKM. This CDR3 spans 18 amino acids. V was shortened by 3 bases and J by 0 bases, with 20 bases between the two germline ends. The CDR3 DNA reads TGTGCCAGCAGTTTTGTCGGCGGGGGCTATGAGACTAACTATGGCTACACCTTC. Amino acid sequence: CASSFVGGGYETNYGYTF.

The chain uses TRBV5-8 and TRBJ2-7; D possibly corresponds to TRBD1 (6 bases). The CDR3 consists of 15 residues. V gave up 4 bases and J gave up 5 bases, with 19 bases separating them. Looked up from germline, CDR1 is SGHTS and CDR2 is YDEGEE. This CDR3 is CASSRQVRPLHEQYF. CDR3 sequence (DNA): TGTGCCAGCAGCCGACAGGTACGCCCTCTACACGAGCAGTACTTC.

In its sample, this clone was seen a few times. V and J are TRBV30 and TRBJ2-7, with D possibly matching TRBD2 (5 bases). The CDR3 runs 15 residues. The germline CDR1 and CDR2 sequences are GTSNPN and SVGIG (reference sequence). Trimming pared 2 bases from V and 1 base from J, leaving 15 bases between. CDR3 in amino acids: CAWSKYGKGSYEQYF. The CDR3 DNA reads TGTGCCTGGAGTAAATACGGGAAAGGATCCTACGAGCAGTACTTC.

This chain uses TRBV7-9 with TRBJ2-7; TRBD2 might be the D (6 bases). This CDR3 is 13 amino acids long. The ends were cut back, 5 bases at V and 5 bases at J, with 13 bases in the middle. Germline V gives CDR1 SEHNR, CDR2 FQNEAQ (reference sequence). CDR3 bases: TGTGCCAGCAGCCCGAGGCGGGACCACGAGCAGTACTTC. The encoded protein is CASSPRRDHEQYF. Filled out from reference TRBV7-9 and TRBJ2-7, the complete variable domain reads DTGVSQNPRHKITKRGQNVTFRCDPISEHNRLYWYRQTLGQGPEFLTYFQNEAQLEKSRLLSDRFSAERPKGSFSTLEIQRTEQGDSAMYLCASSPRRDHEQYFGPGTRLTVT.

This chain links TRBV27 with TRBJ2-4; TRBD1 agrees at 7 bases. From germline, CDR1 is MNHEY and CDR2 SMNVEV (reference sequence). The CDR3 consists of 16 residues. The V segment lost 5 bases and the J segment 6 bases; nucleotides outside the gene matches: 13. CDR3 sequence reads: CASSTPRQGPGNIQYF. The DNA of the CDR3 is TGTGCCAGCAGTACACCCCGACAGGGTCCGGGAAACATTCAGTACTTC.

J is TRBJ2-3 and V is TRBV18; no firm D call. Trimming took 2 bases from V and 6 from J, leaving 6 bases between them. Germline CDR1 KGHSH, CDR2 LQKENI. This CDR3 contains 12 residues. CDR3 in amino acids: CASSPSRDTQYF. The CDR3 coding sequence is TGTGCCAGCTCACCATCGCGGGATACGCAGTATTTT.

This chain uses TRBV29-1 with TRBJ1-1, with D perhaps matching TRBD1 (5 bases). CDR1 is SQVTM and CDR2 is ANQGSEA in the germline V gene. The CDR3 consists of 13 residues. Trimming took off 4 bases at V and 1 base at J, with 10 bases between the two ends. As DNA, the CDR3 is TGCAGCGTTGCTGGCAGGGCGAACACTGAAGCTTTCTTT. Translation gives CSVAGRANTEAFF. The full variable domain, its missing parts supplied by reference TRBV29-1 and TRBJ1-1, is SAVISQKPSRDICQRGTSLTIQCQVDSQVTMMFWYRQQPGQSLTLIATANQGSEATYESGFVIDKFPISRPNLTFSTLTVSNMSPEDSSIYLCSVAGRANTEAFFGQGTRLTVV.

This clone has just a few counts. The J gene is TRBJ1-1, the V gene TRBV7-2, with 7 bases aligning to TRBD1. This CDR3 spans 17 amino acids. Looked up from germline, CDR1 is SGHTA and CDR2 is FQGNSA. V was pared by 5 bases and J by 1 base, with 13 bases of the junction left unmatched. The CDR3 coding sequence is TGTGCCAGCAGCCTCTACGGGACAGTGCCAGGGAACACTGAAGCTTTCTTT. Its protein product is CASSLYGTVPGNTEAFF.

This clone was observed a handful of times. The chain has TRBV11-2 and TRBJ1-1; possibly TRBD1 for D (5 bases). CDR3 length equals 15 residues. The V gene lost 1 base and the J gene lost 4 bases, with 13 bases spanning the gap. Per germline, CDR1 SGHAT and CDR2 FQNNGV. CDR3: CASSLASGGRTEAFF. The CDR3 DNA reads as TGTGCCAGCAGCTTAGCGTCCGGGGGTCGCACTGAAGCTTTCTTT.

This clone was observed a handful of times. This chain links TRBV30 with TRBJ2-7; D may be TRBD1 (5 bases). This CDR3 is built from 13 residues. V shed 4 bases and J shed 3 bases, with 13 bases lying between them. CDR1 and CDR2 from the germline V gene are GTSNPN and SVGIG (reference sequence). The CDR3, as DNA: TGTGCCTGGATGAAGGGGTCCGGCTACGAGCAGTACTTC. As protein: CAWMKGSGYEQYF.

The chain combines TRBV7-9 with TRBJ2-5; 9 positions match TRBD2. Germline V gene sequence: CDR1 SEHNR, CDR2 FQNEAQ (reference sequence). The CDR3 runs 16 residues. The trim removed 5 bases at V and 2 bases at J, leaving 9 bases unmatched. The CDR3 region has the DNA TGTGCCAGCAGCCCCCCGAGGGCGGGGGGGCAAGAGACCCAGTACTTC. Translation gives CASSPPRAGGQETQYF.

This clone was recorded a few times. This rearrangement joins TRBV5-1 to TRBJ2-1; 9 bases are a match to TRBD1. This CDR3 region has 17 residues. V gave up 0 bases and J gave up 4 bases; unmatched junction bases: 8. Germline assignment: CDR1 SGHRS and CDR2 YFSETQ. The CDR3 bases are TGCGCCAGCAGCTTGGGAAACACAGGGGGCGGTTACAATGAGCAGTTCTTC. Protein: CASSLGNTGGGYNEQFF. Filled out from reference TRBV5-1 and TRBJ2-1, the complete variable domain reads KAGVTQTPRYLIKTRGQQVTLSCSPISGHRSVSWYQQTPGQGLQFLFEYFSETQRNKGNFPGRFSGRQFSNSRSEMNVSTLELGDSALYLCASSLGNTGGGYNEQFFGPGTRLTVL.

This clone has a handful of counts. The chain carries TRBV7-2 and TRBJ1-1; 8 bases align to TRBD1. The CDR3 is 14 amino acids. CDR1 and CDR2 from the germline V gene are SGHTA and FQGNSA. Germline trimming cut 5 bases from V and 1 base from J; bases unmatched to any gene: 3. CDR3 amino acids: CASSADRANTEAFF. CDR3 DNA: TGTGCCAGCAGCGCGGACAGGGCGAACACTGAAGCTTTCTTT.

In this sample, this clone turned up many times. The V and J genes are TRBV10-1 and TRBJ2-1; 9 bases map to TRBD1. V shed 0 bases and J 5 bases; nucleotides not matched to a gene: 5. Germline V gene sequence: CDR1 WNHNN, CDR2 SYGVQD (reference sequence). The CDR3 loop spans 16 amino acids. CDR3 protein: CASSESGTGKHNEQFF. Written as DNA, the CDR3 is TGCGCCAGCAGTGAGTCGGGGACAGGGAAGCACAATGAGCAGTTCTTC.

This clone came up many times. The rearrangement links TRBV30 to TRBJ1-2; D remains unclear. The V end lost 1 base, the J end lost 1 base, and 10 bases lay between the germline ends. The germline CDR1 and CDR2 sequences are GTSNPN and SVGIG (reference sequence). The CDR3 extends over 14 amino acids. This CDR3 reads CAWSAGSGNYGYTF. CDR3 DNA: TGTGCCTGGAGTGCGGGGTCGGGTAACTATGGCTACACCTTC. The full variable domain, with the rest looked up from reference TRBV30 and TRBJ1-2, is SQTIHQWPATLVQPVGSPLSLECTVEGTSNPNLYWYRQAAGRGLQLLFYSVGIGQISSEVPQNLSASRPQDRQFILSSKKLLLSDSGFYLCAWSAGSGNYGYTFGSGTRLTVV.

This clone was observed a handful of times. The genes are TRBV5-1 and TRBJ2-1; no clear D. V was shortened by 0 bases and J by 7 bases, with 14 bases between the two germline ends. This CDR3 has 15 amino acids. Germline V CDR1 and CDR2: SGHRS, YFSETQ. The DNA of the CDR3 is TGCGCCAGCAGCTTGGGCCATCTAGGTGGGAATGAGCAGTTCTTC. Translated: CASSLGHLGGNEQFF.